The source of this T cell receptor beta chain is a study of shared clonotypes between healthy human individuals. Study information: Every donor yielded three CD4 naive, three CD4 memory, two CD8 naive and one CD8 memory plate.

This clone was detected only once. J gave up 4 bases and V 1 base, and 5 bases lay outside the gene matches. Germline V gene data show CDR1 as MNHEY and CDR2 as SMNVEV (reference sequence). The CDR3 totals 16 residues. Assay execution took place at the deep level. Clones were read by immunoSEQ multiplex PCR, and TCRdb kept only the in-frame ones, dropping some. The repertoire consists of about 580,000 clones, with 95% to 98% occurring once and the leading ten covering approximately 0.3%. CD8 cells regarded as naive lacked CD45RO, were positively chosen for CCR7, and omitted terminally differentiated effector memory CD45RA+ cells. Healthy and HIV-negative, the adult donors had no recent acute infections or vaccinations. Donors, without exception, were Caucasian adults residing in Nashville, Tennessee.

The clonotype originates from a man aged 30-40 years in good health. V usage is TRBV27 and J usage is TRBJ2-7, with TRBD1 matching over 12 bases. The sequenced sample was naive CD8+ T cells sorted from blood. CDR3 sequence: CASSLYMGQGAYEQYF. In DNA, the CDR3 is TGTGCCAGCAGTTTATATATGGGACAGGGGGCTTACGAGCAGTACTTC.